This is a list of T cell receptor beta chains from one sample in a study of T cells in Graves' hyperthyroidism and ophthalmopathy. Using its own MiXCR run on the multiplex PCR reads, TCRdb lists one record per CDR3 protein. The repertoire has about 340,000 distinct CDR3 sequences, over 20% of them found once; the top ten carry roughly 52%. Sequenced sample: blood. The receptors derive from a woman aged 50 to 65 with Graves' hyperthyroidism. Each CDR3 is given without its conserved first and last residue. Each record gives: V gene, CDR3 protein.

>TRBV4-1
TSSHGQSSNYGYT
>TRBV11-2
ATTIPQAARSPLH
>TRBV6-1
ASSGRQATGELF
>TRBV25-1
ASSELGRGLGYT
>TRBV28
ASNPGQGASTDTQY
>TRBV15
ATSRTVNYEQY
>TRBV28
ASIISGGGNTDTQY
>TRBV20-1
SASWGLANIQY
>TRBV11-2
ASKEWGGELF
>TRBV2
ASRAGTVQETQY
>TRBV3-1
ASSPGTGSRRYT
>TRBV28
ASIQGGPTDTQY
>TRBV7-9
ASINRRQTSTDTQY
>TRBV19
ASNGRGPYNEQF
>TRBV6-1
ASSSMAGPTDTQY
>TRBV28
ASSLGGIRGGELF
>TRBV20-1
SAKMYGANVLT
>TRBV28
ASGQGGMAGDTQY
>TRBV30
AWSVRNNQPQH
>TRBV28
ASSLRHEQY
>TRBV4-1
ASSQVYRRYEQY
>TRBV29-1
SVDGRVDTQY
>TRBV5-8
ASSFGYRGVFGYT
>TRBV6-1
ASDSGSHTGELF
>TRBV6-1
ASSDTRLTRDYNEQF
>TRBV7-2
ASSLGVRGSASGKETQY
>TRBV12-3/TRBV12-4
ASSLALSANYGYT
>TRBV20-1
SARDLAGTSGRYEQY
>TRBV10-3
AISEWWDRDTYEQY
>TRBV10-3
AISGLAGVYEQY
>TRBV6-2/TRBV6-3
ASSYFGNEQF
>TRBV18
ASSPDRGLWTDTQY
>TRBV18
ASSPPGLVNEQF
>TRBV7-9
ASSLGRGGLADTQY
>TRBV12-3/TRBV12-4
ASSFGDRGNEQY
>TRBV5-1
ASSLTGRYGKTQY
>TRBV20-1
SAITSGTPTDTQY
>TRBV2
ASSEEIYEQY
>TRBV5-5
ASIKGGAGGYT
>TRBV2
ASSPRDSDYSNQPQH
>TRBV18
ASSPDRNEQF
>TRBV11-2
ASSPGGVMHPSRNTGELF